The rows below give T cell receptor beta chains drawn from one sample of a study of beta chain features in type 1 diabetes. TCRdb keeps only in-frame clones here, not all; method: immunoSEQ multiplex PCR. The sample includes hundreds of thousands of clones, 17% of them seen just once. Sequenced: naive CD4+ T cells from blood. The receptor source for this set is a woman between 18 and 29 years old in good health. Each CDR3 is given with its conserved first and last residue. D genes are given only for firm matches.

v_gene: TRBV1; d_gene: NA; CDR3aa: CTSSQDRRAGGRKSYEQYF
v_gene: TRBV7-9; d_gene: NA; CDR3aa: CASSLEGWQETQYF
v_gene: TRBV18; d_gene: NA; CDR3aa: CASSPVYLSYEQYF
v_gene: TRBV28; d_gene: TRBD2; CDR3aa: CASRLAGGPGDTQYF
v_gene: TRBV10-3; d_gene: TRBD2; CDR3aa: CAISRRRLAGERRETDTQYF
v_gene: TRBV5-1; d_gene: NA; CDR3aa: CASSLYGSLPSTRQVTSYEQYF
v_gene: TRBV6-6; d_gene: NA; CDR3aa: CASSYEGEVWTEAFF
v_gene: TRBV18; d_gene: NA; CDR3aa: CASSPNQGSRGTEAFF
v_gene: TRBV5-1; d_gene: TRBD1; CDR3aa: CASSSTGASQETQYF
v_gene: TRBV5-4; d_gene: NA; CDR3aa: CASSHLVRRDHNEQFF
v_gene: TRBV4-3; d_gene: TRBD1; CDR3aa: CASSQERSRGPFGYTF
v_gene: TRBV7-2; d_gene: TRBD2; CDR3aa: CASGRGDEQFF
v_gene: TRBV10-3; d_gene: TRBD2; CDR3aa: CATQHGLADNEQFF
v_gene: TRBV14; d_gene: TRBD1; CDR3aa: CASSRDRARYGYTF
v_gene: TRBV7-8; d_gene: TRBD2; CDR3aa: CASSLLSGAEETQYF